These 6 T cell receptor beta chains originate from one sample sequenced in a study of T cell responses to AZD1222 COVID-19 vaccine. Profiled with immunoSEQ multiplex PCR; TCRdb holds only in-frame clones, not every one. The table has about 180,000 clones, just over 85% seen once. The material sequenced was peripheral blood, taken on day 0 of AZD1222 vaccination. These receptors were obtained from an adult in good health.

This sequence joins TRBV18 and TRBJ1-2; D remains ambiguous. Trimming shortened V by 2 bases and J by 6 bases, and 7 bases separated the two germline ends. The germline V gene encodes CDR1 KGHSH and CDR2 LQKENI. This CDR3 is built from 12 residues. The CDR3 here is CASSPSGNGYTF. The DNA of the CDR3 is TGTGCCAGCTCACCATCGGGGAATGGCTACACCTTC.

The chain carries TRBV6-5 and TRBJ1-1; D not certain. The germline CDR1 and CDR2 sequences are MNHEY and SVGAGI. V dropped 6 bases and J dropped 3 bases, with 14 bases sitting between them. The CDR3 extends over 14 amino acids. The CDR3 region has the DNA TGTGCCAGCAGCCTCAGCTGGGGTTACACTGAAGCTTTCTTT. Its translation: CASSLSWGYTEAFF.

The gene calls are TRBV19 and TRBJ1-3, with D possibly being TRBD1 (5 bases). This CDR3 has 16 residues. Trimming took 3 bases from V and 2 from J, leaving 14 bases between them. Germline V gene sequence: CDR1 LNHDA, CDR2 SQIVND (reference sequence). The CDR3 region is CASSISNGATGNTIYF. The DNA of the CDR3 is TGTGCCAGTAGTATCTCCAACGGGGCCACTGGAAACACCATATATTTT.

The genes are TRBV5-1 and TRBJ1-6; perhaps TRBD1 as D (6 bases). Trimming took off 4 bases at V and 6 bases at J, with 17 bases between the two ends. This CDR3 has 16 residues. CDR1 and CDR2 (germline): SGHRS, YFSETQ. The CDR3 region is CASSREPGQTNSPLHF. The DNA of the CDR3 is TGCGCCAGCAGCAGGGAGCCGGGACAAACTAATTCACCCCTCCACTTT.

V and J are TRBV7-6 and TRBJ1-2; perhaps TRBD1 as D (5 bases). V was trimmed by 4 bases and J by 8 bases, leaving 23 bases between them. Germline CDR1 SGHVS, CDR2 FNYEAQ. The CDR3 totals 16 residues. The CDR3 region has the DNA TGTGCCAGCAGCTCGATCTCCGGACAAACCTATGAAGGCTACACCTTC. It yields the protein CASSSISGQTYEGYTF.

V is TRBV15 and J is TRBJ2-4; D perhaps matches TRBD2 (5 bases). There are 14 residues in the CDR3. V was clipped by 8 bases and J by 0 bases, with 11 bases between them. Germline lookup yields CDR1 LNHNV and CDR2 YYDKDF (reference sequence). CDR3 in DNA: TGTGCCACCGGGGAGAGGTTAGCCAAAAACATTCAGTACTTC. Protein sequence: CATGERLAKNIQYF.